The T cell receptor beta chain under discussion was sequenced for a study of blood T cells in healthy people across ages. Concerning this clonotype itself: Its antigen is unidentified.

Regarding the study as a whole: When set beside aged donors, long-lived donors presented more naive CD4+ cells and higher diversity.

Together with a sample-barcoded 5' primer, a J-beta primer mix was included in a second PCR lasting roughly 6 to 12 cycles. Each cDNA was tagged by a template-switch adaptor containing 12 random nucleotides. Each CDR3 protein is one row after TCRdb ran MiXCR on the 5' RACE reads. The sample has roughly 1,800,000 distinct CDR3 sequences; 40% to 55% are singletons. The sample comprised blood. The receptor comes from a woman aged 40 to 49 in good health.

CDR3: CASSKPVEDEAKNIQYF. The DNA of the CDR3 is TGTGCCAGCAGCAAACCGGTCGAGGACGAAGCCAAAAACATTCAGTACTTC. The genes are TRBV21-1 and TRBJ2-4. TRBV21-1 is reported as a pseudogene. The length of the CDR3 is 17 residues.